Reported below is one T cell receptor (beta chain). Its antigen is not identified. The source of the sample is a study of beta chain features in type 1 diabetes. Study observations and caveats: Shorter templates might be favored by PCR, equally in patients and controls.

Researchers reported sorting CD4+ naive, central memory, regulatory and stem cell-like memory cells via CD45RO/CCR7/CD25/CD127/CD95/CD27. CDR3 size: 14 residues. Trimming left V 7 bases short and J 1 base short, with 14 bases between. Germline V CDR1 and CDR2: SGHRS, YFSETQ. Expressed TCRB transcripts were sequenced after all isolated RNA was converted to cDNA. The method was immunoSEQ multiplex PCR; TCRdb's version includes in-frame clones alone and lacks a portion of them. The repertoire includes 200,000 to 250,000 clones, 27% of them detected once, and roughly 4% sits in the top ten. This TCR was sampled from a man aged 25-45 years in good health. The V call is TRBV5-1, the J call TRBJ2-5; a possible D gene is TRBD2 (6 bases). Sequencing was performed on central memory CD4+ T cells from blood. CDR3 protein: CASAGPGLQETQYF. The CDR3 DNA reads as TGCGCCAGCGCGGGTCCGGGACTCCAAGAGACCCAGTACTTC.